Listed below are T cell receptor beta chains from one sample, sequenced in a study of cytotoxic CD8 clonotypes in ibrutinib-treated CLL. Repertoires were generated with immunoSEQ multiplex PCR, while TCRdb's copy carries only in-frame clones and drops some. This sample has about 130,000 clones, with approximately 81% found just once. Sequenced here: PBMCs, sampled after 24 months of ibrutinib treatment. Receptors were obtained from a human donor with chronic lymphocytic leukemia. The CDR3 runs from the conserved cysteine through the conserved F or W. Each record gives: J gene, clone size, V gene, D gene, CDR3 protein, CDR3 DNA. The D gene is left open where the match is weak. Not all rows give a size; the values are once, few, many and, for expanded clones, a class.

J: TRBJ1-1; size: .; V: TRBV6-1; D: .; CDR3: CASSSPVNTEAFF; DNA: TGTGCCAGCAGTTCCCCGGTGAACACTGAAGCTTTCTTT
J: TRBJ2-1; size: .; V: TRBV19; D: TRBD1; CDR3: CASSITAQGAEQFF; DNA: TGTGCCAGTAGTATCACGGCACAGGGGGCTGAGCAGTTCTTC
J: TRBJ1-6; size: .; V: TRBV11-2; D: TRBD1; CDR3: CASSPEDRVNSPLHF; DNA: TGTGCCAGCAGCCCGGAAGACAGGGTAAATTCACCCCTCCACTTT
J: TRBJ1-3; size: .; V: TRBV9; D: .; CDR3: CASSVDPGAGNTIYF; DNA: TGTGCCAGCAGCGTAGATCCGGGGGCTGGAAACACCATATATTTT
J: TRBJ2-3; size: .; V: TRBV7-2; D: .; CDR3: CASSLAVAEGTDTQYF; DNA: TGTGCCAGCAGCTTAGCGGTGGCAGAAGGCACAGATACGCAGTATTTT
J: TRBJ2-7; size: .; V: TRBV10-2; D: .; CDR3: CASSEQTYEQYF; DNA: TGCGCCAGCAGCGAACAGACCTACGAGCAGTACTTC
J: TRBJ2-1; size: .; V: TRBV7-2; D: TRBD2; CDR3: CASSLESSGGAWNEQFF; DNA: TGTGCCAGCAGCTTAGAGTCTAGCGGGGGGGCTTGGAATGAGCAGTTCTTC
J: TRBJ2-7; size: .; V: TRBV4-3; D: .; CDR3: CASSQDRGYEQYF; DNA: TGCGCCAGCAGCCAAGATCGGGGCTACGAGCAGTACTTC
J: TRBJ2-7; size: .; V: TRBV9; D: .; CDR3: CASSVASNPTDEQYF; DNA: TGTGCCAGCAGCGTTGCATCGAACCCTACGGATGAGCAGTACTTC
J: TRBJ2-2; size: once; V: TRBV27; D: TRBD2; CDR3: CASSFLGLAGGPGTGELFF; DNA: TGTGCCAGCAGTTTCCTCGGACTAGCGGGGGGCCCCGGGACCGGGGAGCTGTTTTTT
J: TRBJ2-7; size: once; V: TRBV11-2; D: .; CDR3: CASSFASSHEQYF; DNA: TGTGCCAGCAGCTTTGCTTCCAGCCACGAGCAGTACTTC
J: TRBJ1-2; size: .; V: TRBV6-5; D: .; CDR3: CASSRDSNYGYTF; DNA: TGTGCCAGCAGTAGGGATTCTAACTATGGCTACACCTTC
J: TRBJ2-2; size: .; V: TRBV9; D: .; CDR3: CASSSLRANTGELFF; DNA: TGTGCCAGCAGCAGTTTGCGGGCGAACACCGGGGAGCTGTTTTTT
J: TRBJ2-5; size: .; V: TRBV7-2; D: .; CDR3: CASSLPPGAKETQYF; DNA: TGTGCAAGCAGCTTACCGCCGGGGGCAAAAGAGACCCAGTACTTC
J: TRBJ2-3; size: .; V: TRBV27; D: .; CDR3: CASSTHRVPDTQYF; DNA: TGTGCCAGCAGTACCCACAGGGTACCAGATACGCAGTATTTT
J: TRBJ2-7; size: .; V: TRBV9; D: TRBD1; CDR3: CASSVGGTGVSYEQYF; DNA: TGTGCCAGCAGCGTAGGAGGGACAGGGGTCTCCTACGAGCAGTACTTC
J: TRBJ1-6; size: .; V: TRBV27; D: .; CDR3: CASGPRRSNSPLHF; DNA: TGTGCCAGCGGCCCGAGGAGGAGTAATTCACCCCTCCACTTT
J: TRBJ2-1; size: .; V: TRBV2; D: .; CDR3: CATKLDSGNEQFF; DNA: TGTGCCACCAAACTTGACAGCGGCAATGAGCAGTTCTTC
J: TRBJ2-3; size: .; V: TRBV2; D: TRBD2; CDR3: CASTPGGRGPSTDTQYF; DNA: TGTGCCAGCACCCCGGGAGGGCGGGGTCCTAGCACAGATACGCAGTATTTT
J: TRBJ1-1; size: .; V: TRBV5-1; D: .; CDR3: CASSLIGTSEAFF; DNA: TGCGCCAGCAGCTTGATTGGGACGTCTGAAGCTTTCTTT
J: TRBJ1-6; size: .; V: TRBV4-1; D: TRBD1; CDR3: CASSQDSGQGYSPLHF; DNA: TGCGCCAGCAGCCAAGATTCGGGACAGGGCTACTCACCCCTCCACTTT
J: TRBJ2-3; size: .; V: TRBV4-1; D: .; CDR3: CASSQGDINTDTQYF; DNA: TGCGCCAGCAGCCAAGGGGACATAAACACAGATACGCAGTATTTT